This passage covers 31 T cell receptor beta chains from one sample sequenced in a study of T cells in Graves' hyperthyroidism and ophthalmopathy. Amplification yielded TCR beta CDR3 regions, with RNA transcripts as the source. Researchers ran a first-round RT-PCR on the TCR CDR3 using the HTBI primer set. MiXCR, run by TCRdb on the multiplex PCR reads, gives a single entry per CDR3 protein. The data hold 480,000 or so distinct CDR3 sequences, with approximately 15% observed a single time. The material sequenced was blood. These receptors all come from a woman aged 18-29 years with Graves' hyperthyroidism.

This clonotype was counted many times. This chain joins TRBV20-1 and TRBJ1-5, with 8 bases that match TRBD1. This CDR3 spans 15 amino acids. Germline CDR1 and CDR2: DFQATT and SNEGSKA (reference sequence). With 6 bases clipped from V and 2 bases from J, the junction kept 9 bases outside the gene matches. CDR3 sequence: CSARTGFYGNQPQHF. The CDR3 bases are TGCAGTGCCCGGACAGGGTTCTATGGCAATCAGCCCCAGCATTTT.

This clonotype appeared many times. CDR3 nucleotide sequence: TGTGCCAGCAGTTTAAAAAGGCCCCGGGAAGGTTACGAGCAGTACTTC. Protein sequence: CASSLKRPREGYEQYF. This sequence joins TRBV12-3 or TRBV12-4 and TRBJ2-7; maybe TRBD2 (5 bases). CDR3 length equals 16 residues. V lost 2 bases, J lost 4 bases, and 18 bases lay in between.

Ten or more counts support this clonotype. At one end the junction does not follow the germline gene, possibly because of a read error. The chain has TRBV6-1 and TRBJ1-1, with TRBD1 as a possible D gene (6 bases). The CDR3 runs 13 residues. CDR1 is MNHNS, CDR2 SASEGT, per germline. CDR3 region: CASSGQMNTEAFF. The CDR3 DNA reads as TGCGCCAGCAGCGGACAGATGAACACTGAAGCTTTCTTT.

The rearrangement uses TRBV11-1 and TRBJ2-3; 9 bases line up with TRBD2. J gave up 5 bases and V 1 base, and 7 bases lay outside the gene matches. Germline V gives CDR1 SGHAT, CDR2 FQDESV (reference sequence). The CDR3 has 16 amino acids. The CDR3 sequence: CASSLVIAGAKDTQYF. For the CDR3, the DNA is TGTGCCAGCAGCTTAGTTATAGCGGGAGCAAAAGATACGCAGTATTTT.

This clonotype has a handful of counts. The genes are TRBV5-1 and TRBJ2-1, with 11 positions matching TRBD1. V lost 4 bases, J lost 8 bases, and 11 bases stayed unmatched. Germline-derived CDR1 and CDR2 are SGHRS and YFSETQ. This CDR3 is built from 16 residues. CDR3 protein: CASSPQGQGAGHEQFF. DNA for the CDR3: TGCGCCAGCAGCCCCCAAGGACAGGGGGCGGGCCATGAGCAGTTCTTC. Full variable domain (remainder filled in from reference TRBV5-1 and TRBJ2-1): KAGVTQTPRYLIKTRGQQVTLSCSPISGHRSVSWYQQTPGQGLQFLFEYFSETQRNKGNFPGRFSGRQFSNSRSEMNVSTLELGDSALYLCASSPQGQGAGHEQFFGPGTRLTVL.

The V gene is TRBV10-2, the J gene TRBJ2-5; D tentatively reads TRBD1 or TRBD2 (5 bases each). V lost 3 bases and J lost 5, with 13 bases in between. CDR1 and CDR2 from the germline V gene are WSHSY and SAAADI. The CDR3 runs to 14 residues. The CDR3 nucleotides read TGCGCCAGCAGTGACCCGGGGCCGGAGGAGACCCAGTACTTC. Protein sequence: CASSDPGPEETQYF.

This clonotype came up many times. This chain links TRBV30 with TRBJ1-4; no firm D call. The CDR3 has 13 residues. V was trimmed by 4 bases and J by 7 bases, leaving 13 bases between them. Germline CDR1 is GTSNPN and CDR2 is SVGIG (reference sequence). The CDR3 sequence is CAWTYVEGEKLFF. In DNA, the CDR3 is TGTGCCTGGACCTACGTAGAAGGTGAAAAACTGTTTTTT.

The chain links TRBV4-1 to TRBJ1-4; the D gene is possibly TRBD1 (5 bases). Germline CDR1 MGHRA, CDR2 YSYEKL. The V end was cut by 10 bases, the J end by 5 bases, with 26 bases between. This CDR3 has 17 residues. CDR3 sequence (DNA): TGCGCCACCGACCCTGTGGGGGGGGTCCGGCGAAATGAAAAACTGTTTTTT. Its translation: CATDPVGGVRRNEKLFF.

This clonotype was found many times. V usage is TRBV6-1 and J usage is TRBJ2-7, with 12 bases aligning to TRBD2. The V segment lost 2 bases and the J segment 0 bases; nucleotides outside the gene matches: 8. The CDR3 has 18 amino acids. The germline V gene encodes CDR1 MNHNS and CDR2 SASEGT. CDR3 residues: CASSERGTSGLTSYEQYV. CDR3 coding DNA: TGTGCCAGCAGTGAACGCGGGACTAGCGGGCTTACCTCCTACGAGCAGTACGTC.

This clonotype was counted many times. The chain recombines TRBV12-3 or TRBV12-4 with TRBJ2-2; 11 positions agree with TRBD2. After removal of 8 bases from V and 4 bases from J, the junction contained 6 bases not matched to a gene. CDR3 size: 15 residues. CDR3 sequence reads: CASFAGLAVTGELFF. DNA for the CDR3: TGTGCCAGCTTCGCGGGACTAGCGGTCACCGGGGAGCTGTTTTTT.

This clonotype was seen repeatedly, ten times or more. The chain is built from TRBV12-5 and TRBJ2-5; D is undetermined. V was clipped by 1 base and J by 7 bases, with 13 bases between them. CDR3 length equals 14 residues. Germline CDR1 and CDR2: LGHNT and FRNRAP. CDR3 coding DNA: TGTGCTAGTGGTTTGGGCCCCGAGGTGGCGACCCAGTACTTC. Translation gives CASGLGPEVATQYF.

This clonotype came up many times. The rearrangement links TRBV10-3 to TRBJ2-5; a weak D match, TRBD2 (6 bases). With 3 bases removed from V and 4 bases from J, the gap between germline ends came to 15 bases. The CDR3 is 15 amino acids. CDR1 is ENHRY and CDR2 is SYGVKD in the germline V gene. This CDR3 is CAISEREALRETQYF. CDR3 in DNA: TGTGCCATCAGTGAAAGGGAGGCCCTCAGAGAGACCCAGTACTTC.

The genes are TRBV30 and TRBJ2-5; D unclear. The germline V and J ends were trimmed by 0 bases and 2 bases, with 7 bases remaining between them. This CDR3 contains 13 residues. Germline CDR1 reads GTSNPN; CDR2 reads SVGIG (reference sequence). The DNA of the CDR3 is TGTGCCTGGAGTGTGGGCAGTCAAGAGACCCAGTACTTC. Translated: CAWSVGSQETQYF.

On this clonotype itself: The germline gene is not matched at one end of the junction; a read error may be the cause. This sequence joins TRBV6-1 and TRBJ1-5; TRBD1 might be the D (5 bases). Germline lookup yields CDR1 MNHNS and CDR2 SASEGT. The CDR3 runs to 13 residues. CDR3 in amino acids: CASNEQVNQPQHF. CDR3 coding DNA: TGTGCCAGCAATGAACAGGTGAACCAGCCCCAGCATTTT.

This clonotype came up many times. The chain carries TRBV12-3 or TRBV12-4 and TRBJ1-2, with no clear D. This CDR3 has 13 amino acids. V gave up 6 bases and J gave up 5 bases, with 13 bases separating them. The CDR3 is CASSLRWTYGYTF. CDR3 bases: TGTGCCAGCAGCTTACGGTGGACGTATGGCTACACCTTC.

This clonotype was counted many times. At one end, the junction sequence differs from germline, possibly due to a read error. The chain has TRBV11-2 and TRBJ2-2; D gene uncertain. This CDR3 is 14 amino acids long. In germline, CDR1 is SGHAT, CDR2 FQNNGV. CDR3 bases: TGCGCCAGCAGCTTGGGTAGCTCCACCGGGGAGCTGTTTTTT. Encoded protein: CASSLGSSTGELFF.

This clonotype was recorded at least ten times. The CDR3: CASDGGGSYNEQFF. For the CDR3, the DNA is TGTGCCAGCGATGGAGGGGGCTCCTACAATGAGCAGTTCTTC. The V gene is TRBV13, the J gene TRBJ2-1, with D perhaps TRBD1 or TRBD2 (6 bases each). The CDR3 has 14 amino acids. The ends were cut back, 8 bases at V and 0 bases at J, with 11 bases in the middle. The germline V gene encodes CDR1 PRHDT and CDR2 FYEKMQ (reference sequence).

Ten or more counts support this clonotype. The J gene is TRBJ2-2, the V gene TRBV12-3 or TRBV12-4, with D hard to call. Trimming stripped 6 bases from V and 6 bases from J, with 11 bases between. The CDR3 extends over 13 amino acids. DNA of the CDR3: TGTGCCAGCAGCCAGATCCGGGCCGGGGAGCTGTTTTTT. Translating it yields CASSQIRAGELFF.

Many counts were recorded for this clonotype. V usage is TRBV3-1 and J usage is TRBJ2-7; D uncertain. Looked up from germline, CDR1 is LGHDT and CDR2 is YNNKEL (reference sequence). Trimming cost V 1 base and J 9 bases, with 7 bases left between them. CDR3 length equals 11 residues. CDR3 amino acids: CASSQADRQYF. The CDR3 DNA reads TGTGCCAGCAGCCAAGCGGATCGGCAGTACTTC.

This clonotype occurred many times. This rearrangement joins TRBV3-1 to TRBJ2-3; 12 nucleotides align to TRBD2. The CDR3 is 16 residues long. V lost 4 bases, J lost 0 bases, and 2 bases stayed unmatched. Per germline, CDR1 LGHDT and CDR2 YNNKEL (reference sequence). The CDR3 loop reads CASSPSGRGSTDTQYF. CDR3 sequence (DNA): TGTGCCAGCAGCCCTAGCGGGAGGGGTAGCACAGATACGCAGTATTTT.

In its sample, this clonotype was seen many times. This chain's CDR3 is CAWSPQGADTEAFF. CDR3 bases: TGTGCCTGGAGCCCCCAGGGCGCAGACACTGAAGCTTTCTTT. The chain carries TRBV30 and TRBJ1-1; a possible D gene is TRBD1 (5 bases). Germline V gene lookup returns CDR1 GTSNPN and CDR2 SVGIG (reference sequence). V shed 3 bases and J shed 3 bases, with 14 bases lying between them. CDR3 length equals 14 residues.

This clonotype was detected ten times or more. This chain connects TRBV20-1 to TRBJ2-1, with a possible D match to TRBD2 (5 bases). The CDR3 spans 17 residues. The germline V and J ends were trimmed by 0 bases and 4 bases, with 19 bases remaining between them. The germline V gene encodes CDR1 DFQATT and CDR2 SNEGSKA (reference sequence). The CDR3 here is CSARDNLAPKKYNEQFF. The CDR3 region has the DNA TGCAGTGCTAGAGATAACTTAGCGCCTAAAAAATACAATGAGCAGTTCTTC.

This clonotype was counted ten times or more. The chain uses TRBV10-3 and TRBJ2-1; 13 bases align to TRBD2. CDR1 and CDR2 from the germline V gene are ENHRY and SYGVKD. The trim removed 5 bases at V and 1 base at J, leaving 5 bases unmatched. The CDR3 is 17 residues long. As DNA, the CDR3 is TGTGCCATCAGTCACGGACTAGCGGGAGTTTCCTACAATGAGCAGTTCTTC. This translates into CAISHGLAGVSYNEQFF.

This clonotype appeared a few times. A much larger clone lies a single base off, so this may be a read error. This chain connects TRBV12-5 to TRBJ2-7, with 12 bases aligning to TRBD1. CDR3 size: 15 residues. The germline CDR1 and CDR2 sequences are LGHNT and FRNRAP. In DNA, the CDR3 is TGTGCTAGTCGTCCAGCGGGACAGGGGGCCTACAAGCAGTACTTC. Protein product: CASRPAGQGAYKQYF.

In this sample, this clonotype turned up many times. The chain joins TRBV30 to TRBJ1-1; 10 bases align to TRBD1. The J segment lost 7 bases and the V segment lost 0 bases, leaving 11 bases of the junction unmatched. Germline CDR1 GTSNPN, CDR2 SVGIG (reference sequence). The CDR3 totals 16 residues. This CDR3 is CAWSVGTGVFEGEAFF. The DNA of the CDR3 is TGTGCCTGGAGTGTAGGGACAGGGGTTTTCGAGGGTGAAGCTTTCTTT.

This clonotype was seen many times. The gene calls are TRBV12-3 or TRBV12-4 and TRBJ2-1; 11 bases are shared with TRBD2. The CDR3 totals 16 residues. Germline trimming cut 3 bases from V and 3 bases from J; bases unmatched to any gene: 4. Here the CDR3 DNA reads TGTGCCAGCAGTTTGTCGGGACTAGCGGTCTACAATGAGCAGTTCTTC. This translates into CASSLSGLAVYNEQFF.

The table lists this clonotype with many counts. The chain is built from TRBV19 and TRBJ1-5; 11 bases are shared with TRBD1. Per germline, CDR1 LNHDA and CDR2 SQIVND (reference sequence). After removal of 7 bases from V and 0 bases from J, the junction contained 8 bases not matched to a gene. This CDR3 is built from 17 residues. In DNA form, the CDR3 reads TGTGCCAGTAACCCGGGACAGGGGGGATATAGCAATCAGCCCCAGCATTTT. It is translated as CASNPGQGGYSNQPQHF. Full variable domain (outside the CDR3, taken from reference TRBV19 and TRBJ1-5): DGGITQSPKYLFRKEGQNVTLSCEQNLNHDAMYWYRQDPGQGLRLIYYSQIVNDFQKGDIAEGYSVSREKKESFPLTVTSAQKNPTAFYLCASNPGQGGYSNQPQHFGDGTRLSIL.

This clonotype has a count of ten or more. A junction end diverges from the germline sequence, so it may reflect a read error. The chain employs TRBV11-2 and TRBJ1-1; D perhaps matches TRBD1 (6 bases). CDR3 length: 13 amino acids. Per the germline V gene, CDR1 is SGHAT and CDR2 is FQNNGV. The CDR3 loop reads CASSTQGGTETFF. CDR3 in DNA: TGTGCCAGCAGCACACAGGGTGGGACTGAAACTTTCTTT.

This clonotype was picked up many times. The chain has TRBV11-3 and TRBJ2-7, with a tentative D call TRBD2 (6 bases). Per the germline V gene, CDR1 is SGHNT and CDR2 is YENEEA. The CDR3 spans 13 residues. The V end was cut by 3 bases, the J end by 3 bases, with 9 bases between. The CDR3 bases are TGTGCCAGCAGCTTGGAGGAGGGCTACGAGCAGTACTTC. Protein sequence: CASSLEEGYEQYF. The full variable domain, its missing parts supplied by reference TRBV11-3 and TRBJ2-7, is EAGVVQSPRYKIIEKKQPVAFWCNPISGHNTLYWYLQNLGQGPELLIRYENEEAVDDSQLPKDRFSAERLKGVDSTLKIQPAELGDSAVYLCASSLEEGYEQYFGPGTRLTVT.

The table lists this clonotype with many counts. This rearrangement joins TRBV30 to TRBJ1-5; D not resolved. Germline assignment: CDR1 GTSNPN and CDR2 SVGIG (reference sequence). The V end was cut by 1 base, the J end by 0 bases, with 4 bases between. There are 13 residues in the CDR3. CDR3 loop: CAWSGGSNQPQHF. In nucleotides, the CDR3 is TGTGCCTGGAGTGGGGGTAGCAATCAGCCCCAGCATTTT.

This clonotype has ten or more counts. This chain joins TRBV3-1 and TRBJ1-3, with TRBD1 matching 8 bases. The J segment lost 1 base and the V segment lost 2 bases, leaving 10 bases of the junction unmatched. The CDR3 totals 18 residues. Germline CDR1 LGHDT, CDR2 YNNKEL (reference sequence). CDR3 DNA: TGTGCCAGCAGCCAATCCTGGGCAGGGGGCAGATCTGGAAACACCATATATTTT. Amino acids: CASSQSWAGGRSGNTIYF.